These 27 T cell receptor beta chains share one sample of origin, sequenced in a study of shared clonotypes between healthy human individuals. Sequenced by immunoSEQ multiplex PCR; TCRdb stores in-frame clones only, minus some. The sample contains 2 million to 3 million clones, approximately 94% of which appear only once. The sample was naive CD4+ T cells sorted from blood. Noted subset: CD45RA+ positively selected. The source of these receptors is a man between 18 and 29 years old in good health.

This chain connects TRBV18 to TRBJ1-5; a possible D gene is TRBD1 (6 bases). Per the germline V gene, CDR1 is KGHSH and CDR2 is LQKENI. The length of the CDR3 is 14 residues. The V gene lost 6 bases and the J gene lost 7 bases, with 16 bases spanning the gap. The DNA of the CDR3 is TGTGCCAGCTCGCCAGGGGAGAGAGGGCAGCCCCAGCATTTT. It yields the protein CASSPGERGQPQHF. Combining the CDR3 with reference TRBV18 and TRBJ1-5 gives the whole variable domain NAGVMQNPRHLVRRRGQEARLRCSPMKGHSHVYWYRQLPEEGLKFMVYLQKENIIDESGMPKERFSAEFPKEGPSILRIQQVVRGDSAAYFCASSPGERGQPQHFGDGTRLSIL.

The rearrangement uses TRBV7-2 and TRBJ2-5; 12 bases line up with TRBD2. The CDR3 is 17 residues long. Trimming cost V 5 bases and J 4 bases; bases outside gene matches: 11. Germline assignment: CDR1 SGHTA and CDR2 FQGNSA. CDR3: CASSRGNLAGGAETQYF. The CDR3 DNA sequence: TGTGCCAGCAGCCGGGGGAACCTAGCGGGAGGGGCAGAGACCCAGTACTTC.

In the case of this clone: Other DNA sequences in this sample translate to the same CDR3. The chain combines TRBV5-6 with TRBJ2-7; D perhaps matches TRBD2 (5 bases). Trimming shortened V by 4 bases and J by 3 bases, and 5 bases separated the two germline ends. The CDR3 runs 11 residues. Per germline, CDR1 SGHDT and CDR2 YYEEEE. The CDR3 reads CASSRGYEQYF. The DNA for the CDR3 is TGTGCCAGCAGCCGGGGCTACGAGCAGTACTTC.

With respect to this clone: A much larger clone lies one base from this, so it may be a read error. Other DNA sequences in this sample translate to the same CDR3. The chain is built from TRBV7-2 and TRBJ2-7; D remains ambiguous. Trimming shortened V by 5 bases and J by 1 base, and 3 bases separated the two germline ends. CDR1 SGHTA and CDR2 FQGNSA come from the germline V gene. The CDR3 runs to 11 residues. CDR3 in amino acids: CASSTSYEQYF. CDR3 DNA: TGTGCCAGCAGCACTTCCTACGAGCAGTACTTC. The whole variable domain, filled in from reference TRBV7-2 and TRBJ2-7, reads GAGVSQSPSNKVTEKGKDVELRCDPISGHTALYWYRQSLGQGLEFLIYFQGNSAPDKSGLPSDRFSAERTGGSVSTLTIQRTQQEDSAVYLCASSTSYEQYFGPGTRLTVT.

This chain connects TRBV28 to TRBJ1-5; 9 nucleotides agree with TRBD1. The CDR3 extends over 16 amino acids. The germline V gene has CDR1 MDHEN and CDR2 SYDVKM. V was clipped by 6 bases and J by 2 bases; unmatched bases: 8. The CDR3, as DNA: TGTGCCAGCAGAAGTACAGGGGGCTTGGGCAATCAGCCCCAGCATTTT. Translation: CASRSTGGLGNQPQHF.

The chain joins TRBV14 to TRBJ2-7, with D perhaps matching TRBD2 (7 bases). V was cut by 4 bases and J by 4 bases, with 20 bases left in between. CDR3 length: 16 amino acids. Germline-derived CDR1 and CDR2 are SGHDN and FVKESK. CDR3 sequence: CASSPTGKRGWYEQYF. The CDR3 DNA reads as TGTGCCAGCAGCCCTACAGGGAAGCGGGGTTGGTACGAGCAGTACTTC.

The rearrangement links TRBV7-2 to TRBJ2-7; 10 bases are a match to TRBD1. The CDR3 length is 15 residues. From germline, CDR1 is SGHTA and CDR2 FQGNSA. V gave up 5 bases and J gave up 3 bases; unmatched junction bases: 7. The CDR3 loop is CASSPPGTGDYEQYF. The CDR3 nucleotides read TGTGCCAGCAGCCCCCCCGGGACAGGGGACTACGAGCAGTACTTC.

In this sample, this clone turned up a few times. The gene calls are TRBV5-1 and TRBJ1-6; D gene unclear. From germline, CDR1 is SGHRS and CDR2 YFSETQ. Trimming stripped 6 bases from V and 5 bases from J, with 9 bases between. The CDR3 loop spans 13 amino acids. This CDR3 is CASMAVDNSPLHF. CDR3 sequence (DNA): TGCGCCAGCATGGCAGTGGATAATTCACCCCTCCACTTT.

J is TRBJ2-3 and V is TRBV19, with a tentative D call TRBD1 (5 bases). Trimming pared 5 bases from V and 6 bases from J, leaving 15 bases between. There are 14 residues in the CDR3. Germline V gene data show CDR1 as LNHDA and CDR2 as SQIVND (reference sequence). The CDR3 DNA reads TGTGCCAGTAGTCTACAGGATGGTGGTGATACGCAGTATTTT. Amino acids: CASSLQDGGDTQYF.

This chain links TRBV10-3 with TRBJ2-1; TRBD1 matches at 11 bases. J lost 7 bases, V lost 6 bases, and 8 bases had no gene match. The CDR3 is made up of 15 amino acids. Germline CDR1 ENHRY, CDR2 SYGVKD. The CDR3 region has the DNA TGTGCCATCAGGACGGGACAGGGGGATATGAATGAGCAGTTCTTC. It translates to CAIRTGQGDMNEQFF.

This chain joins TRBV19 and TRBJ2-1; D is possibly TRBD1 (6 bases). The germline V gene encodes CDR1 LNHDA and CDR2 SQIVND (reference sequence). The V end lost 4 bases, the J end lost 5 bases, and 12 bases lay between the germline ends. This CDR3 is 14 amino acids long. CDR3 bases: TGTGCCAGTAGTAGACAGGACAGAAACAATGAGCAGTTCTTC. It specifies CASSRQDRNNEQFF. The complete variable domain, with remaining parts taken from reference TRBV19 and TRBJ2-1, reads DGGITQSPKYLFRKEGQNVTLSCEQNLNHDAMYWYRQDPGQGLRLIYYSQIVNDFQKGDIAEGYSVSREKKESFPLTVTSAQKNPTAFYLCASSRQDRNNEQFFGPGTRLTVL.

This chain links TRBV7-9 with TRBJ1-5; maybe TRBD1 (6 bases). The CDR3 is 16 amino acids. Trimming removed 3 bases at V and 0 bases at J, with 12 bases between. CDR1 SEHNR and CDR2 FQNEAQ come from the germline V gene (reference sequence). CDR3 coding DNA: TGTGCCAGCAGCTTGGGCAGGGGAAGTAGCAATCAGCCCCAGCATTTT. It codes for CASSLGRGSSNQPQHF.

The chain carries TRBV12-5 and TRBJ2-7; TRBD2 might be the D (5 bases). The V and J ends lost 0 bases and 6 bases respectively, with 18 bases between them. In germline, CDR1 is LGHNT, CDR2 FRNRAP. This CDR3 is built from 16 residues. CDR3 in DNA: TGTGCTAGTGGTTTGGTAATGGGAGACACAATTACCGAGCAGTACTTC. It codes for CASGLVMGDTITEQYF.

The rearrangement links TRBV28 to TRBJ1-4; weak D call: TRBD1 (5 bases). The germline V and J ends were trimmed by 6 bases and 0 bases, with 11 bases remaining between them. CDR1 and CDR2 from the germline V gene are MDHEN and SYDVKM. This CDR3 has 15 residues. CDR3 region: CASSGQLATNEKLFF. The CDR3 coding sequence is TGTGCCAGCAGCGGACAATTGGCAACTAATGAAAAACTGTTTTTT.

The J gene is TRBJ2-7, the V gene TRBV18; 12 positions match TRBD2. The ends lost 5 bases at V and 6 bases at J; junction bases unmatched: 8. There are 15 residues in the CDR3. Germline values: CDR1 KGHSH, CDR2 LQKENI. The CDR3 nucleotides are TGTGCCAGCTCAGATCGACTAGCGGGAGTATCCGAGCAGTACTTC. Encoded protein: CASSDRLAGVSEQYF.

CDR3 DNA sequence: TGTGCCAGCAAGGAACGGGACAACCCTTACTACGAGCAGTACTTC. It specifies CASKERDNPYYEQYF. The rearrangement joins TRBV28 to TRBJ2-7, with TRBD1 as a possible D gene (6 bases). Germline CDR1 is MDHEN and CDR2 is SYDVKM. The length of the CDR3 is 15 residues. The germline V and J ends were trimmed by 7 bases and 3 bases, with 19 bases remaining between them.

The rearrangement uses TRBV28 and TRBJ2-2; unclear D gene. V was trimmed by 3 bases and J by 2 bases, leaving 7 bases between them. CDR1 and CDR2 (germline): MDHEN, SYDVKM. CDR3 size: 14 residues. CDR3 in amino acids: CASSFGPNTGELFF. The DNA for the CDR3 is TGTGCCAGCAGTTTCGGACCTAACACCGGGGAGCTGTTTTTT.

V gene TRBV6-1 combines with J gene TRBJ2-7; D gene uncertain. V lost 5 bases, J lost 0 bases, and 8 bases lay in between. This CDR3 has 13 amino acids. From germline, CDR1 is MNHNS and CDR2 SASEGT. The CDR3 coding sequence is TGTGCCAGCAGTAACGGACCCTCCTACGAGCAGTACTTC. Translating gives CASSNGPSYEQYF.

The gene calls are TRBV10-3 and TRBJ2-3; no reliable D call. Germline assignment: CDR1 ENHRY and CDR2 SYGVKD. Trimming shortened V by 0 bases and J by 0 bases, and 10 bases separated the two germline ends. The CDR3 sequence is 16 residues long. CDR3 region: CAISESISSSTDTQYF. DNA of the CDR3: TGTGCCATCAGTGAGTCGATCAGCTCTAGCACAGATACGCAGTATTTT.

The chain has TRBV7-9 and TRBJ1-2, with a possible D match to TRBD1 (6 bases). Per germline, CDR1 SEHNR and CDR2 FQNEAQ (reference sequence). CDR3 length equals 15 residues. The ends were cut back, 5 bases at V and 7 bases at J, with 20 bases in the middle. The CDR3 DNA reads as TGTGCCAGCAGCCTGGGCGTAGGAGGGGGTAGTGGCTACACCTTC. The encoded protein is CASSLGVGGGSGYTF.

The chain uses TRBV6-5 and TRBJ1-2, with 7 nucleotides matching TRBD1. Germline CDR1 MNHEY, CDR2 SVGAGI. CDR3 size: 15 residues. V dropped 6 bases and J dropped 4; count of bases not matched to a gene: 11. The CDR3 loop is CASRALRGTSYGYTF. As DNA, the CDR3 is TGTGCCAGCAGAGCCCTCAGGGGGACAAGCTATGGCTACACCTTC.

CDR3: CASSPQGTGLFNTEAFF. The CDR3 bases are TGTGCCAGCAGCCCTCAAGGGACAGGGTTGTTTAACACTGAAGCTTTCTTT. The chain combines TRBV7-3 with TRBJ1-1, with 9 nucleotides matching TRBD1. Germline V lookup: CDR1 SGHTA, CDR2 FQGTGA. CDR3 length equals 17 residues. J gave up 2 bases and V 5 bases, and 12 bases lay outside the gene matches.

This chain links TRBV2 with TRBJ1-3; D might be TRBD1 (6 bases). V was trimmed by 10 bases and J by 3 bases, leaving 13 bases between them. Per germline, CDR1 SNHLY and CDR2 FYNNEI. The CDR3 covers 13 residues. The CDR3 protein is CAILQGGGNTIYF. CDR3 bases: TGTGCCATCCTACAGGGAGGTGGAAACACCATATATTTT.

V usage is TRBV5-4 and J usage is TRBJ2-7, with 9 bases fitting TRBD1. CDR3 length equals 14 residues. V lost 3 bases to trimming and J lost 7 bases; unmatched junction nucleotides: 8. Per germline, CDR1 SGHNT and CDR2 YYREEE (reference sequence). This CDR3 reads CASSSYTGGQEQYF. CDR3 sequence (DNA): TGTGCCAGCAGCTCGTACACAGGGGGCCAGGAGCAGTACTTC.

For the CDR3, the DNA is TGTGCCAGCAGTCCTTCCCCGGGACACTTCCTTAACACCGGGGAGCTGTTTTTT. This codes for CASSPSPGHFLNTGELFF. The J gene is TRBJ2-2, the V gene TRBV7-3; D may be TRBD1 (6 bases). V was trimmed by 6 bases and J by 2 bases, leaving 22 bases between them. Per the germline V gene, CDR1 is SGHTA and CDR2 is FQGTGA. The CDR3 runs to 18 residues.

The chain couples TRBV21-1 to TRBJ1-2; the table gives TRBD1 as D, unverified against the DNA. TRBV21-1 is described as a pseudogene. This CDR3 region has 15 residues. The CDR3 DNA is TGTGCCACCCTGGACAGGGGCCCTTTTAACTATGGCTACACCTTC. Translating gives CATLDRGPFNYGYTF.

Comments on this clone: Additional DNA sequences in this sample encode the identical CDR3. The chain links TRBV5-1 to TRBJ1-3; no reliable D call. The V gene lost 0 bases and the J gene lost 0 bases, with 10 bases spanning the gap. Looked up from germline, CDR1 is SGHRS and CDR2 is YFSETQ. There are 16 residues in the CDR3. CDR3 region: CASSLGPPGSGNTIYF. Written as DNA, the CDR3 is TGCGCCAGCAGCTTGGGACCCCCAGGCTCTGGAAACACCATATATTTT.